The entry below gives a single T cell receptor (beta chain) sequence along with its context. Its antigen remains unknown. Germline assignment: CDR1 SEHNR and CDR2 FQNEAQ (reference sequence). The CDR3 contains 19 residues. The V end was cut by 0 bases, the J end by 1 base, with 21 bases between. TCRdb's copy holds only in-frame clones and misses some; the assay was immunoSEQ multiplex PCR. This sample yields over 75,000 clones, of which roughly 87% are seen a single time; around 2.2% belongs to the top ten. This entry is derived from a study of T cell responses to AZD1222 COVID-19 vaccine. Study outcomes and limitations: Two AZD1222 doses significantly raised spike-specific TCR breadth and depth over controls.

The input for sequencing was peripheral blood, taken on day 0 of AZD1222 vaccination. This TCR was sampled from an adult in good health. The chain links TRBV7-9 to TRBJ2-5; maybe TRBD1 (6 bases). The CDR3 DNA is TGTGCCAGCAGCTTAGCTGTGAGGTTGGGGGCTAAGGGCCAAGAGACCCAGTACTTC. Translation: CASSLAVRLGAKGQETQYF.